The 31 T cell receptor beta chains below come from one sample, sequenced in a study of cytomegalovirus exposure and HLA in healthy donors. PCR used 60 Vbeta primers and 13 Jbeta primers. The table came from immunoSEQ multiplex PCR; TCRdb's copy has only in-frame clones and leaves some out. The sample carries some 220,000 clones, approximately 81% recorded once. Material for sequencing was PBMCs. These receptor sequences come from a girl aged 2 to 9 in good health and CMV-seronegative.

The gene calls are TRBV25-1 and TRBJ2-5, with 7 bases that match TRBD1. Losses at the gene ends were 3 bases for V and 4 bases for J; bases not matched to a gene: 8. This CDR3 contains 15 residues. Germline V gene sequence: CDR1 MGHDK, CDR2 SYGVNS. The CDR3 coding sequence is TGTGCCAGCAGTGATAGTCCGACAGGGAGAGAGACCCAGTACTTC. Its protein product is CASSDSPTGRETQYF.

This chain joins TRBV5-6 and TRBJ2-1, with TRBD2 matching over 13 bases. Trimming cost V 8 bases and J 6 bases; bases outside gene matches: 11. Germline CDR1 and CDR2: SGHDT and YYEEEE. This CDR3 has 16 amino acids. The CDR3 spells CARLLTGLAGANEQFF. In DNA form, the CDR3 reads TGTGCCAGACTCCTGACCGGACTAGCGGGGGCCAATGAGCAGTTCTTC.

The V and J genes are TRBV6-6 and TRBJ1-1, with D possibly matching TRBD1 (5 bases). Between the trimmed V and J ends, which lost 8 bases and 7 bases, there was a span of 14 bases. Germline loops: CDR1 MNHNY, CDR2 SVGAGI (reference sequence). This CDR3 spans 12 amino acids. The CDR3 nucleotides read TGTGCCAGCCTATCGACAGTCGGTGAAGCTTTCTTT. Its protein is CASLSTVGEAFF.

This clone was recorded only once. CDR3 amino acids: CASSIVLPDYGYTF. The CDR3 DNA reads as TGTGCCAGTAGTATAGTCCTCCCAGACTATGGCTACACCTTC. The chain uses TRBV19 and TRBJ1-2, with D uncertain. Germline V gene lookup returns CDR1 LNHDA and CDR2 SQIVND (reference sequence). The CDR3 covers 14 residues. With 1 base removed from V and 3 bases from J, the gap between germline ends came to 9 bases.

The V gene is TRBV6-6, the J gene TRBJ2-7, with D possibly matching TRBD2 (6 bases). V lost 7 bases to trimming and J lost 0 bases, with 13 bases between them. This CDR3 is built from 14 residues. CDR1 and CDR2 (germline): MNHNY, SVGAGI (reference sequence). DNA of the CDR3: TGTGCCAGCATCTACGGCGGGGCCTCCTACGAGCAGTACTTC. Its protein is CASIYGGASYEQYF.

The rearrangement joins TRBV4-2 to TRBJ2-3; 11 nucleotides align to TRBD2. The CDR3 consists of 17 residues. Trimming removed 0 bases from V and 6 bases from J; junction bases left unmatched: 8. Germline V lookup: CDR1 LGHNA, CDR2 YNFKEQ. The CDR3 sequence: CASSQDGTSGFGDTQYF. The CDR3 DNA reads as TGTGCCAGCAGCCAAGATGGGACTAGCGGTTTCGGGGATACGCAGTATTTT.

This sequence joins TRBV30 and TRBJ2-1; D gene ambiguous. Germline loops: CDR1 GTSNPN, CDR2 SVGIG (reference sequence). V was pared by 7 bases and J by 1 base, with 17 bases between. The CDR3 loop spans 15 amino acids. The DNA of the CDR3 is TGTGCCTCGGCCCTAGGCTCTGGGTCCTACAATGAGCAGTTCTTC. Protein product: CASALGSGSYNEQFF.

CDR3 bases: TGTGCCAGCAGCTTAGCGCGGGGGACAGGGTCCTACGAGCAGTACTTC. The encoded protein is CASSLARGTGSYEQYF. The rearrangement links TRBV7-9 to TRBJ2-7; TRBD1 aligns across 9 bases. The length of the CDR3 is 16 residues. The junction had 4 bases not matched to a gene; V was cut back by 0 bases and J by 1 base. Germline V gene lookup returns CDR1 SEHNR and CDR2 FQNEAQ (reference sequence).

There are a few counts of this clone. The chain couples TRBV13 to TRBJ2-6; 12 bases fit TRBD2. V was clipped by 5 bases and J by 0 bases; unmatched bases: 5. The V gene's germline CDR1 is PRHDT and CDR2 FYEKMQ (reference sequence). This CDR3 region has 18 residues. The CDR3 nucleotides are TGTGCCAGCAGCCCGGGACTAGCGGGTTCCTCTGGGGCCAACGTCCTGACTTTC. Its protein product is CASSPGLAGSSGANVLTF.

The chain uses TRBV5-1 and TRBJ1-1; D ambiguous. The V gene lost 1 base and the J gene lost 1 base, with 11 bases spanning the gap. The CDR3 runs to 15 residues. Per the germline V gene, CDR1 is SGHRS and CDR2 is YFSETQ. The CDR3 loop is CASSLFAAGNTEAFF. The CDR3 bases are TGCGCCAGCAGCTTGTTTGCGGCCGGGAACACTGAAGCTTTCTTT.

This clone came up a few times. The V gene is TRBV6-1, the J gene TRBJ1-2, with D hard to call. The CDR3 contains 12 residues. Germline-derived CDR1 and CDR2 are MNHNS and SASEGT. V lost 3 bases to trimming and J lost 5 bases, with 7 bases between them. CDR3 bases: TGTGCCAGCAGTGACAGGACTTATGGCTACACCTTC. It specifies CASSDRTYGYTF.

The chain has TRBV5-6 and TRBJ1-1, with a weak D call TRBD1 (5 bases). Trimming pared 0 bases from V and 5 bases from J, leaving 20 bases between. The CDR3 runs to 17 residues. Germline CDR1 SGHDT, CDR2 YYEEEE. The DNA for the CDR3 is TGTGCCAGCAGCTTGGGGCTAAATCAGGGCATCAATACTGAAGCTTTCTTT. Amino acids: CASSLGLNQGINTEAFF.

The chain combines TRBV7-9 with TRBJ1-3; the D is unclear. The CDR3 covers 15 residues. Trimming stripped 5 bases from V and 3 bases from J, with 14 bases between. Germline V CDR1 and CDR2: SEHNR, FQNEAQ (reference sequence). The CDR3 nucleotides are TGTGCCAGCAGCCCGGACTGGACGGGTGGAAACACCATATATTTT. Translation: CASSPDWTGGNTIYF.

In this sample, this clone turned up once. This chain joins TRBV9 and TRBJ2-5, with D possibly TRBD2 on 6 matching bases. This CDR3 contains 13 residues. V lost 4 bases, J lost 5 bases, and 12 bases lay in between. Germline V gene sequence: CDR1 SGDLS, CDR2 YYNGEE. This CDR3 is CASSLSGGETQYF. In DNA, the CDR3 is TGTGCCAGCAGCCTTAGCGGAGGGGAGACCCAGTACTTC.

This chain connects TRBV15 to TRBJ2-1; 16 nucleotides line up with TRBD2. V shed 0 bases and J 3 bases; nucleotides not matched to a gene: 8. This CDR3 has 20 amino acids. The germline V gene has CDR1 LNHNV and CDR2 YYDKDF (reference sequence). The CDR3 spells CATSRDRGTSGRGHYNEQFF. The CDR3 DNA sequence: TGTGCCACCAGCAGAGATAGGGGGACTAGCGGGAGGGGTCACTACAATGAGCAGTTCTTC.

The J gene is TRBJ1-5, the V gene TRBV4-1, with 9 bases identical to TRBD1. CDR3 length equals 18 residues. Germline CDR1 reads MGHRA; CDR2 reads YSYEKL. The V segment lost 4 bases and the J segment 0 bases; nucleotides outside the gene matches: 10. The CDR3 DNA is TGCGCCAGCAGCCCCCGGGACAGGGTCGGATATAGCAATCAGCCCCAGCATTTT. This codes for CASSPRDRVGYSNQPQHF.

This chain joins TRBV11-2 and TRBJ2-5; D uncertain. From germline, CDR1 is SGHAT and CDR2 FQNNGV. The CDR3 spans 12 residues. Trimming left V 1 base short and J 6 bases short, with 6 bases between. The CDR3 nucleotides read TGTGCCAGCAGCTTAGTAAGCCAGACCCAGTACTTC. Translating gives CASSLVSQTQYF.

The chain combines TRBV5-1 with TRBJ2-7, with D maybe TRBD1 (6 bases). Germline V gene sequence: CDR1 SGHRS, CDR2 YFSETQ. V lost 0 bases to trimming and J lost 5 bases, with 15 bases between them. This CDR3 contains 15 residues. CDR3 bases: TGCGCCAGCAGCTTGGCCGGGCAGGGGACCAACGAGCAGTACTTC. This encodes CASSLAGQGTNEQYF.

In this sample, this clone turned up a few times. This CDR3 is CASSLSPPNSGNTIYF. The CDR3 DNA sequence: TGTGCCAGCAGCCTGTCCCCTCCTAACTCTGGAAACACCATATATTTT. The V call is TRBV13, the J call TRBJ1-3; D ambiguous. The V gene's germline CDR1 is PRHDT and CDR2 FYEKMQ (reference sequence). This CDR3 has 16 residues. Deletions cut 5 bases from V and 0 bases from J, with 14 bases between.

The chain joins TRBV4-1 to TRBJ1-5; 7 bases fit TRBD1. CDR3 size: 17 residues. In germline, CDR1 is MGHRA, CDR2 YSYEKL. The V gene end was trimmed by 3 bases and the J gene end by 2 bases; junction bases not matched to a gene: 10. Here the CDR3 reads CASSQGQLSIGNQPQHF. CDR3 DNA: TGCGCCAGCAGCCAGGGACAGTTGTCAATAGGCAATCAGCCCCAGCATTTT.

This sequence joins TRBV29-1 and TRBJ1-4, with 7 nucleotides matching TRBD1. V lost 8 bases, J lost 7 bases, and 7 bases stayed unmatched. This CDR3 contains 12 residues. Germline values: CDR1 SQVTM, CDR2 ANQGSEA. CDR3 bases: TGCAGCTCTCGGGACAGTACTGAAAAACTGTTTTTT. This encodes CSSRDSTEKLFF.

The rearrangement links TRBV18 to TRBJ1-2; D gene unclear. Trimming took off 3 bases at V and 0 bases at J, with 8 bases between the two ends. Germline V gene data show CDR1 as KGHSH and CDR2 as LQKENI. The CDR3 loop spans 14 amino acids. The CDR3 nucleotides read TGTGCCAGCTCACCGAGTGAGGCTAACTATGGCTACACCTTC. As protein: CASSPSEANYGYTF.

This chain joins TRBV7-3 and TRBJ2-2; 9 nucleotides align to TRBD2. The CDR3 contains 16 residues. CDR1 and CDR2 (germline): SGHTA, FQGTGA. The trim removed 5 bases at V and 4 bases at J, leaving 8 bases unmatched. In nucleotides, the CDR3 is TGTGCCAGCAGCCCCAAAGGGCGGGGGGGCACCGGGGAGCTGTTTTTT. This translates into CASSPKGRGGTGELFF.

The rearrangement links TRBV11-2 to TRBJ1-6; no reliable D call. V was cut by 1 base and J by 6 bases, with 13 bases left in between. The CDR3 is made up of 16 amino acids. Germline V gene lookup returns CDR1 SGHAT and CDR2 FQNNGV. The CDR3 nucleotides read TGTGCCAGCAGCTTAGGTGGCCTGGCGGGTAATTCACCCCTCCACTTT. Its translation is CASSLGGLAGNSPLHF.

This chain uses TRBV4-1 with TRBJ2-7; D might be TRBD2 (5 bases). Between the trimmed V and J ends, which lost 0 bases and 0 bases, there was a span of 15 bases. This CDR3 has 17 residues. Germline V gives CDR1 MGHRA, CDR2 YSYEKL. In DNA form, the CDR3 reads TGCGCCAGCAGCCAAGATAGGGCTAGCCATAGCTCCTACGAGCAGTACTTC. This codes for CASSQDRASHSSYEQYF.

The chain uses TRBV5-1 and TRBJ2-2; 8 positions agree with TRBD1. V was clipped by 4 bases and J by 4 bases; unmatched bases: 15. This CDR3 is built from 18 residues. The germline gives CDR1 SGHRS, CDR2 YFSETQ. The CDR3 DNA sequence: TGCGCCAGCAGCCCAACCGATATCGGACAGGGAGGCACCGGGGAGCTGTTTTTT. Protein: CASSPTDIGQGGTGELFF.

The chain uses TRBV6-5 and TRBJ1-2; no reliable D call. Germline CDR1 MNHEY, CDR2 SVGAGI. The CDR3 runs to 12 residues. The germline V and J ends were trimmed by 6 bases and 2 bases, with 7 bases remaining between them. The CDR3 DNA follows: TGTGCCAGCAGACGGGGAAACTATGGCTACACCTTC. Encoded protein: CASRRGNYGYTF.

The CDR3, as DNA: TGTGCCAGCAGTGCAAAAAGGACTAGCTACGAGGGTGGGCAGTTCTTC. It is translated as CASSAKRTSYEGGQFF. The rearrangement joins TRBV6-1 to TRBJ2-1; 8 nucleotides line up with TRBD2. CDR1 is MNHNS and CDR2 is SASEGT in the germline V gene. V gave up 4 bases and J gave up 12 bases; unmatched junction bases: 17. The CDR3 consists of 16 residues.

This chain joins TRBV4-1 and TRBJ2-2; D is undetermined. The germline gives CDR1 MGHRA, CDR2 YSYEKL. Trimming took 3 bases from V and 6 from J, leaving 11 bases between them. The CDR3 totals 14 residues. The CDR3 nucleotides are TGCGCCAGCAGCCAGCCCCTGAGATCCGGGGAGCTGTTTTTT. This encodes CASSQPLRSGELFF.

The chain carries TRBV11-2 and TRBJ2-7, with 7 nucleotides matching TRBD2. The germline CDR1 and CDR2 sequences are SGHAT and FQNNGV. The V gene end was trimmed by 0 bases and the J gene end by 1 base; junction bases not matched to a gene: 12. The CDR3 consists of 18 residues. CDR3 DNA sequence: TGTGCCAGCAGCTTAGATGGGCGGGGCGGGAGTATTTCCTACGAGCAGTACTTC. Translated: CASSLDGRGGSISYEQYF. Looking up the rest from reference TRBV11-2 and TRBJ2-7 gives the full variable domain: EAGVAQSPRYKIIEKRQSVAFWCNPISGHATLYWYQQILGQGPKLLIQFQNNGVVDDSQLPKDRFSAERLKGVDSTLKIQPAKLEDSAVYLCASSLDGRGGSISYEQYFGPGTRLTVT.

This chain uses TRBV4-1 with TRBJ1-5, with 12 bases matching TRBD1. The CDR3 sequence is 15 residues long. The V gene end was trimmed by 4 bases and the J gene end by 7 bases; junction bases not matched to a gene: 5. Germline CDR1 MGHRA, CDR2 YSYEKL. The CDR3 bases are TGCGCCAGCAGCCGGGACAGGGGGCTGAGCCAGCCCCAGCATTTT. Protein sequence: CASSRDRGLSQPQHF.